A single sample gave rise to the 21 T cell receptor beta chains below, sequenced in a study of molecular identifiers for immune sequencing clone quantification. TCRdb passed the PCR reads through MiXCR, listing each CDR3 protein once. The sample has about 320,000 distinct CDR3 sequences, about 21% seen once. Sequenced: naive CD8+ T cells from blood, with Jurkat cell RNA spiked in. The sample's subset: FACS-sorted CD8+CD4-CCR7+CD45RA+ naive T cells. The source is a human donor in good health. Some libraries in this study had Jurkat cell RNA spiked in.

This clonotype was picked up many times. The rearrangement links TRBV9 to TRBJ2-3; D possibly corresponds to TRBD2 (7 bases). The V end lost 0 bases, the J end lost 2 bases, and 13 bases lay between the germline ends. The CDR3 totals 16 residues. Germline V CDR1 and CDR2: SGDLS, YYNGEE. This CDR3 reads CASSVEGGLDTDTQYF. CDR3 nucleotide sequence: TGTGCCAGCAGCGTAGAGGGGGGGCTTGACACAGATACGCAGTATTTT.

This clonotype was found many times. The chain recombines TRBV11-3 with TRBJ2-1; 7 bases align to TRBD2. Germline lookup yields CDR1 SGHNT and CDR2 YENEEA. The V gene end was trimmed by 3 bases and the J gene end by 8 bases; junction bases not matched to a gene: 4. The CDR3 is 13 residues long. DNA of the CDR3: TGTGCCAGCAGCTTGGGGACTACCCATGAGCAGTTCTTC. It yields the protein CASSLGTTHEQFF.

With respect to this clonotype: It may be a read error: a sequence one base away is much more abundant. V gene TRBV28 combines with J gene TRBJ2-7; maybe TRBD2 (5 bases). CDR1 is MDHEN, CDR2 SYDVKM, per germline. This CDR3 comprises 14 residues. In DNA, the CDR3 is TGTGCCAACAGTTTACGGGGTTTCGTCTACGAGCAGTACTTC. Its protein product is CANSLRGFVYEQYF.

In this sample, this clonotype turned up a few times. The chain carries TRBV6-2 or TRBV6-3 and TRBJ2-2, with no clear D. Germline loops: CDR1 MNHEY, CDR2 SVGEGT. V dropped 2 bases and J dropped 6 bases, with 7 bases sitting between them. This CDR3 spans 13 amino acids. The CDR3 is CASSYQVSGELFF. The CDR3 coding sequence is TGTGCCAGCAGTTACCAGGTCTCCGGGGAGCTGTTTTTT.

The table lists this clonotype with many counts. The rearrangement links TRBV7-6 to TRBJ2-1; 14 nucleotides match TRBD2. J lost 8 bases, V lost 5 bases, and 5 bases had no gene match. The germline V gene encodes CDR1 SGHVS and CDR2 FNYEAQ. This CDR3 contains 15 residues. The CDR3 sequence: CASSLGLAGGYEQFF. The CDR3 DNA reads TGTGCCAGCAGCCTTGGACTAGCGGGAGGATATGAGCAGTTCTTC.

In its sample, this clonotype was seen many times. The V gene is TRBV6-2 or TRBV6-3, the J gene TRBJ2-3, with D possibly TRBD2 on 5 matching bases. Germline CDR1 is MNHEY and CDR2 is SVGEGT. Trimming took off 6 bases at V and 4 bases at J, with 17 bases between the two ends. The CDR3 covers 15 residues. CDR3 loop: CASSLAGQRADTQYF. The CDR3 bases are TGTGCCAGCAGCCTCGCCGGCCAGAGGGCAGATACGCAGTATTTT.

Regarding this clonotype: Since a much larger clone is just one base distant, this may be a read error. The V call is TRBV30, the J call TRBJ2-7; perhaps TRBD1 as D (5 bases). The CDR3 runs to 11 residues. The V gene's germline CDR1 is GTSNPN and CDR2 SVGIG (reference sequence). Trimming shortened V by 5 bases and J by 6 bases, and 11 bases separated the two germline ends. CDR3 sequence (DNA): TGTGCCTGGCGTGGGGCAGGCGAGCAGTACTTC. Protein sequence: CAWRGAGEQYF.

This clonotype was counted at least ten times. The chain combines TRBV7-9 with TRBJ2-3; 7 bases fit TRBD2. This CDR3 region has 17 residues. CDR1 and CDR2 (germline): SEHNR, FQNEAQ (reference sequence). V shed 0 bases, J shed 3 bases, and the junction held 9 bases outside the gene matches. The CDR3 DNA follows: TGTGCCAGCAGCTTAGCGGTCCGGGTCGGGAGGACAGATACGCAGTATTTT. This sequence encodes CASSLAVRVGRTDTQYF.

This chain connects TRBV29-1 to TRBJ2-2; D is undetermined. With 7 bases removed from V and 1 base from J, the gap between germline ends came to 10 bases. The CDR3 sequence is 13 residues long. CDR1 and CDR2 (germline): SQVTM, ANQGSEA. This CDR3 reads CSGTVVNTGELFF. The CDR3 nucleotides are TGCAGCGGAACAGTGGTGAACACCGGGGAGCTGTTTTTT.

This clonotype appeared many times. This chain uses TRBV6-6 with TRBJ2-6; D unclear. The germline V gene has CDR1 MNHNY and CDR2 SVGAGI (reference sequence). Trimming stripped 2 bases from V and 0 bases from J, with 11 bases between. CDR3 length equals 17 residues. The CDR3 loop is CASSYRVSNSGANVLTF. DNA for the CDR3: TGTGCCAGCAGTTACAGGGTCAGTAACTCTGGGGCCAACGTCCTGACTTTC.

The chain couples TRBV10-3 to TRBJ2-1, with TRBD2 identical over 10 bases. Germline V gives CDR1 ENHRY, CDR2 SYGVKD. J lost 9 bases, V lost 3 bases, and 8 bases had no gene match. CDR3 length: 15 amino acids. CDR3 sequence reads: CAISDSLAGDSEQFF. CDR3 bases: TGTGCCATCAGTGATTCCCTAGCGGGAGATAGTGAGCAGTTCTTC.

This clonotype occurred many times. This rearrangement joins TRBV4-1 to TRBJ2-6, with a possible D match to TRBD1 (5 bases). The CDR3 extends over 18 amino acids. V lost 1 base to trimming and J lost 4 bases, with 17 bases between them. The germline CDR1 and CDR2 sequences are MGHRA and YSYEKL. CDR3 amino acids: CASSQGINTGTGANVLTF. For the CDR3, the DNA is TGCGCCAGCAGCCAAGGGATCAATACAGGAACCGGGGCCAACGTCCTGACTTTC.

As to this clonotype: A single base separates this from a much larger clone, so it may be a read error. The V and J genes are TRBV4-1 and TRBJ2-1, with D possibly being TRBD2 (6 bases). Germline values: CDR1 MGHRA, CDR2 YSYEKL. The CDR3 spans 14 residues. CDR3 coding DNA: TGCCCCAGCAGCCAAGGCGTGGAGGGTAATGAGCAGTTCTTC. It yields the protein CPSSQGVEGNEQFF.

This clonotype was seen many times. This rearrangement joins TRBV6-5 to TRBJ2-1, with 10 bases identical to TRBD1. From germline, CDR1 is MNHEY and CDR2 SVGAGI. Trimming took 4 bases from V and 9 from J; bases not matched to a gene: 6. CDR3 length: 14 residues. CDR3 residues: CASSSSGTGVEQFF. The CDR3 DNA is TGTGCCAGCAGTTCCTCCGGGACAGGGGTTGAGCAGTTCTTC.

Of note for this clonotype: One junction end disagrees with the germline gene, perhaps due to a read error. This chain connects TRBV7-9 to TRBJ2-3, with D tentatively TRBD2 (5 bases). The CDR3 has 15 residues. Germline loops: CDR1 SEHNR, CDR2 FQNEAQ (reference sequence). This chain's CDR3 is CASSWLSGPTDTRYF. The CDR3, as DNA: TGTGCCAGCAGCTGGCTCAGCGGTCCCACAGATACGCGGTATTTT. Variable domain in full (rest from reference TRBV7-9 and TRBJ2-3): DTGVSQNPRHKITKRGQNVTFRCDPISEHNRLYWYRQTLGQGPEFLTYFQNEAQLEKSRLLSDRFSAERPKGSFSTLEIQRTEQGDSAMYLCASSWLSGPTDTRYFGPGTRLTVL.

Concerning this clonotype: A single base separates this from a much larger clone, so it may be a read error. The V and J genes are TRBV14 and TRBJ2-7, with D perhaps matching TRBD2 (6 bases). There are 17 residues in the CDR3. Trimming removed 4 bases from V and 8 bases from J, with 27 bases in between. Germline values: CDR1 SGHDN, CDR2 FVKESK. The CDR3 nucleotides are TGTGCCAGCAGCCCCACGAGTGGTCTAGCGAAGTCTACGAAGCAGTACTTC. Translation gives CASSPTSGLAKSTKQYF. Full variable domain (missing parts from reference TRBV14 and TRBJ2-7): EAGVTQFPSHSVIEKGQTVTLRCDPISGHDNLYWYRRVMGKEIKFLLHFVKESKQDESGMPNNRFLAERTGGTYSTLKVQPAELEDSGVYFCASSPTSGLAKSTKQYFGPGTRLTVT.

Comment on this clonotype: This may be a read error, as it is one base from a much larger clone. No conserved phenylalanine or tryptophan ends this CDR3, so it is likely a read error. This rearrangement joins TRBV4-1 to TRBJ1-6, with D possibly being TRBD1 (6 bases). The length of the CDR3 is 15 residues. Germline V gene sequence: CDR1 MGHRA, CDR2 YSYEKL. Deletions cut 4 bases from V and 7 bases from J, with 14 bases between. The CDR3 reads CASSLEGGTNSPLHL. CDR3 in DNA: TGCGCCAGCAGCCTGGAGGGGGGGACCAATTCACCCCTCCACTTG.

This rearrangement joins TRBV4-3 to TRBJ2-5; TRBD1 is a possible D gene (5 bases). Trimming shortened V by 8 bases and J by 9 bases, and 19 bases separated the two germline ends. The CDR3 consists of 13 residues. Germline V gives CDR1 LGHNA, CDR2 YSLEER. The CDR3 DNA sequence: TGCGCCAGCGGTCCGGGTCAGGGTGAGGCCCAGTACTTC. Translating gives CASGPGQGEAQYF.

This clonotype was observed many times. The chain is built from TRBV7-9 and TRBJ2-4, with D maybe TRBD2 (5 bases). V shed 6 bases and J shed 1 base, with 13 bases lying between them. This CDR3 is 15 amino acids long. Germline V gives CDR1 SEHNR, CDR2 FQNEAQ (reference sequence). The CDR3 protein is CASSPGRGAKNIQYF. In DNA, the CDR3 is TGTGCCAGCAGTCCCGGTCGAGGGGCCAAAAACATTCAGTACTTC.

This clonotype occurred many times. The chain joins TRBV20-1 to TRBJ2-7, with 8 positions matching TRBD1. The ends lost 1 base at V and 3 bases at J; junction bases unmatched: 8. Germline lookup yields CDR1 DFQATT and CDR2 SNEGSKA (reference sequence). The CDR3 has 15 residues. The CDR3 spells CSARAGQGGFYEQYF. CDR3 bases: TGCAGTGCTAGAGCCGGACAGGGCGGTTTCTACGAGCAGTACTTC.

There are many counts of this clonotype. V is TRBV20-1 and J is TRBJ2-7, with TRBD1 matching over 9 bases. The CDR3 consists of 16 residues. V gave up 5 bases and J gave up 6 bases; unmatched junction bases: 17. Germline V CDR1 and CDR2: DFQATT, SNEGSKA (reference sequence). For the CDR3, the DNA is TGCAGTGCTCTAAGCCGGGACAGGGCTATGGTCTCCGAGCAGTACTTC. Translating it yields CSALSRDRAMVSEQYF.